This entry features one T cell receptor (beta chain) sequence. The sample is drawn from a study of PD-1 blockade in classical Hodgkin lymphoma. Sequenced by immunoSEQ multiplex PCR; TCRdb stores in-frame clones only, minus some. The data hold around 17,000 clones, with about 82% observed a single time. Each and every patient relapsed after autologous stem cell transplantation, and patients got differing brentuximab vedotin exposure. By magnetic negative selection, CD4+ T cells were purified from thawed PBMCs. CDR1 and CDR2 (germline): SGHNT, YYREEE (reference sequence). The CDR3 contains 14 residues. V was pared by 4 bases and J by 10 bases, with 20 bases between.

The specimen comprised CD4+ T cells from blood, sampled at baseline. The V call is TRBV5-4, the J call TRBJ1-2; D call uncertain. The sequence came from a human donor with classical Hodgkin lymphoma. The CDR3 nucleotides read TGTGCCAGCAGCACGCCATCGCCTCAGTCTTACTACACCTTC. Translating gives CASSTPSPQSYYTF.